This TCR beta chain was retrieved from a study of T cell repertoires in aging, cancer and after chemotherapy. Turning to the study itself: The whole study produced a dataset of roughly 8.6 million TCR reads.

TRB rearrangements spanning V, D and J were amplified using mixed TRB-A/B primers. TCRdb recomputed calls from the multiplex PCR reads with MiXCR, one row per CDR3 protein. This table holds roughly 4,900 distinct CDR3 sequences, around a quarter found once. Germline V gives CDR1 DFQATT, CDR2 SNEGSKA (reference sequence). There are 13 residues in the CDR3. Trimming removed 2 bases at V and 2 bases at J, with 9 bases between. This clonotype showed up just a few times. The template was genomic DNA from peripheral blood, not RNA. V usage is TRBV20-1 and J usage is TRBJ2-5; no reliable D call. This TCR was sampled from a human donor with a solid tumor. Sequencing was done on a sample of blood. The CDR3 sequence: CSARFRSQETQYF. Here the CDR3 DNA reads TGCAGTGCTAGATTCAGGTCTCAAGAGACCCAGTACTTC.